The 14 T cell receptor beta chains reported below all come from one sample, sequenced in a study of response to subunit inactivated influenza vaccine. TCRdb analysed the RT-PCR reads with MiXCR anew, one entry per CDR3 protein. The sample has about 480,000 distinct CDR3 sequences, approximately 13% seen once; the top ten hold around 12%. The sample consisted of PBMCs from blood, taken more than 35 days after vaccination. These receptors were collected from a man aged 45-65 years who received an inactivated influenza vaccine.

The CDR3 DNA is TGCAGTGCTAGGGGGACAGGCACAGATACGCAGTATTTT. It yields the protein CSARGTGTDTQYF. The rearrangement links TRBV20-1 to TRBJ2-3; 7 nucleotides match TRBD1. This CDR3 contains 13 residues. Germline CDR1 reads DFQATT; CDR2 reads SNEGSKA (reference sequence). The V and J ends lost 3 bases and 1 base, in that order; junction bases with no gene match: 1.

In nucleotides, the CDR3 is TGCGCCAGCAGCAAAGGGAGAGGGGCTGGAAACACCATATATTTT. Amino acids: CASSKGRGAGNTIYF. The chain joins TRBV4-3 to TRBJ1-3; tentatively, D is TRBD1 (5 bases). V gave up 5 bases and J gave up 2 bases, with 13 bases separating them. Germline V gene data show CDR1 as LGHNA and CDR2 as YSLEER. There are 15 residues in the CDR3.

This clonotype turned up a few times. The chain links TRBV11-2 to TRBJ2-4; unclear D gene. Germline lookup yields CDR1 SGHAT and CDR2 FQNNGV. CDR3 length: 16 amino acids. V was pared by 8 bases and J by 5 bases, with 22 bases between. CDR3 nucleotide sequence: TGTGCCAGCTCCCAAGCGTCCCTTCTACTCCAAAACATTCAGTACTTC. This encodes CASSQASLLLQNIQYF.

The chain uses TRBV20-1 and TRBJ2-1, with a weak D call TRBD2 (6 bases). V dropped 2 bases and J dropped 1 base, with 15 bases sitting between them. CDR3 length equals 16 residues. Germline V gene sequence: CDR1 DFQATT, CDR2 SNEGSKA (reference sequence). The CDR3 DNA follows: TGCAGTGCTAGAAAATCCGGACTATCATCCTACAATGAGCAGTTCTTC. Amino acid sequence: CSARKSGLSSYNEQFF.

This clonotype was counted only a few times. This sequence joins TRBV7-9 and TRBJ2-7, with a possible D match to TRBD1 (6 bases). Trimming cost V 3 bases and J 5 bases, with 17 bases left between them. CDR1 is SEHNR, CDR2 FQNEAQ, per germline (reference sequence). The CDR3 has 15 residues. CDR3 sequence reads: CASSLDPLRGNEQYF. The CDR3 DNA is TGTGCCAGCAGCTTGGACCCTTTGAGGGGGAACGAGCAGTACTTC.

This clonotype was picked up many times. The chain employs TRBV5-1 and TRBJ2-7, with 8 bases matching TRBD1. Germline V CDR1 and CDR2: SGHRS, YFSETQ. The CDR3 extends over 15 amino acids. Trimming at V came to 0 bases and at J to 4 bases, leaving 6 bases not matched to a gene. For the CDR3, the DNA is TGCGCCAGCAGCTTGGAGGCAGGGGGCGGGTACGAGCAGTACTTC. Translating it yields CASSLEAGGGYEQYF. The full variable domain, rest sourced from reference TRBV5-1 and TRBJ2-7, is KAGVTQTPRYLIKTRGQQVTLSCSPISGHRSVSWYQQTPGQGLQFLFEYFSETQRNKGNFPGRFSGRQFSNSRSEMNVSTLELGDSALYLCASSLEAGGGYEQYFGPGTRLTVT.

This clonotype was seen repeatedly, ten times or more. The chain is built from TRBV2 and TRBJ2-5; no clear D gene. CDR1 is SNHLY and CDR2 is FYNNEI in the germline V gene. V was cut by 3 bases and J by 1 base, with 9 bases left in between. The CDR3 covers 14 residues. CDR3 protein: CASSDPWVQETQYF. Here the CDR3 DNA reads TGTGCCAGCAGTGACCCGTGGGTCCAAGAGACCCAGTACTTC.

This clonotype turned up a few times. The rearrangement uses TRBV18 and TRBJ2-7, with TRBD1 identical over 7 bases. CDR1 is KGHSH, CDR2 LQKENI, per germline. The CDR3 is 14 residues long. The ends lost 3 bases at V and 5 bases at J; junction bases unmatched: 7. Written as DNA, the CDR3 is TGTGCCAGCTCACCGAATAGACAGGGCAACGAGCAGTACTTC. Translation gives CASSPNRQGNEQYF.

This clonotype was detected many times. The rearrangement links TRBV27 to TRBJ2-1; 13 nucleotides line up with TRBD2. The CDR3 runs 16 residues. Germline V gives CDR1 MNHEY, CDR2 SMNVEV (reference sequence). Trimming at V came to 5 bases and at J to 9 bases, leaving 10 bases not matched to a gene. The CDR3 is CASSESGTSGTVEQFF. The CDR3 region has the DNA TGTGCCAGCAGTGAATCCGGGACTAGCGGGACAGTTGAGCAGTTCTTC.

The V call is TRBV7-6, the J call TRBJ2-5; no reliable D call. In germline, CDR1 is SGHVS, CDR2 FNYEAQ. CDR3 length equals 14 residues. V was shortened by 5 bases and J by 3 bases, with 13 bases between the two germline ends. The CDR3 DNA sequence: TGTGCCAGCAGCCAAAGTACGGCCGAAGAGACCCAGTACTTC. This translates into CASSQSTAEETQYF.

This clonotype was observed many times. CDR3 residues: CASSVRTSRFTDTQYF. CDR3 bases: TGCGCCAGCAGCGTCAGGACTAGCCGCTTCACAGATACGCAGTATTTT. V is TRBV5-1 and J is TRBJ2-3, with TRBD2 matching 8 bases. The V segment lost 4 bases and the J segment 2 bases; nucleotides outside the gene matches: 9. Germline V gives CDR1 SGHRS, CDR2 YFSETQ. There are 16 residues in the CDR3.

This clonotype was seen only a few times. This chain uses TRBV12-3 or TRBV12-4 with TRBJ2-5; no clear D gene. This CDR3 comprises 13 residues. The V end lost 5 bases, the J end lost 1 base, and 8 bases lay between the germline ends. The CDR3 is CASSAGSQETQYF. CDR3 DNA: TGTGCCAGCAGTGCCGGGTCCCAAGAGACCCAGTACTTC.

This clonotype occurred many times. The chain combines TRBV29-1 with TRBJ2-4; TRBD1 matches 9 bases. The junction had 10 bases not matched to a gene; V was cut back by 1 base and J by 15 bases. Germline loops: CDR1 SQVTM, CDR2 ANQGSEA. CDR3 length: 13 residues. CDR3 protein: CSVEGALDRGLYF. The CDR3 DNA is TGCAGCGTTGAAGGGGCTTTAGACAGGGGGTTGTACTTC.

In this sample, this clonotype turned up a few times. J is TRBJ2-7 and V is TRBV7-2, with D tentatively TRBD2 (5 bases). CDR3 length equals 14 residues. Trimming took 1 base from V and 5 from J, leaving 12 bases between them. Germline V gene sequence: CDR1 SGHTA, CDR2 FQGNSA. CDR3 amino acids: CASSLGGSGDEQYF. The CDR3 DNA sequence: TGTGCCAGCAGCTTAGGAGGGAGCGGTGACGAGCAGTACTTC. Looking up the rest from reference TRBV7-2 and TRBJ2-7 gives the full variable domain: GAGVSQSPSNKVTEKGKDVELRCDPISGHTALYWYRQSLGQGLEFLIYFQGNSAPDKSGLPSDRFSAERTGGSVSTLTIQRTQQEDSAVYLCASSLGGSGDEQYFGPGTRLTVT.